The rows below give T cell receptor beta chains drawn from one sample of a study of CD8+ T cells in alopecia areata. Here immunoSEQ multiplex PCR was the method, and the copy in TCRdb shows in-frame clones only, minus some. The sample lists about 150,000 clones, just over 65% occurring once. The sequences come from CD4+ T cells sorted from blood, collected at week 4, from a patient treated with tofacitinib. The receptors originated from a human donor with alopecia areata. Each CDR3 is given with its conserved first and last residue. Fields, in order: J gene, V gene, D gene, clone size, CDR3 DNA, CDR3 protein. D genes are given only for firm matches. A clone size is listed for some rows: how often the clone was seen (once, few, many), or a class if it is expanded.

TRBJ1-1,TRBV2,TRBD1,-,TGTGCCAGCAGTGGGAGGCAGGGGGTATTTACTGAAGCTTTCTTT,CASSGRQGVFTEAFF
TRBJ1-1,TRBV6-1,-,-,TGTGCCAGCAGTGAAGCGACAGCGAACACTGAAGCTTTCTTT,CASSEATANTEAFF
TRBJ2-1,TRBV29-1,TRBD1,-,TGCAGCGTTGAGCCCCGACAGGGGAGCAATGAGCAGTTCTTC,CSVEPRQGSNEQFF
TRBJ2-3,TRBV30,-,-,TGTGCCTGGAGTGGAGAGGATACGCAGTATTTT,CAWSGEDTQYF
TRBJ2-4,TRBV29-1,-,-,TGCAGCGTTGGAATGTTCGGTCTCTTTTTC,CSVGMFGLFF
TRBJ2-5,TRBV12-5,-,-,TGTGCTAGTGGTTTGGAGGGGACCCAGTACTTC,CASGLEGTQYF
TRBJ2-1,TRBV19,TRBD1,-,TGTGCCAGTAGTATAGATCTCGGGACAGGGTTCTATGAGCAGTTCTTC,CASSIDLGTGFYEQFF
TRBJ2-5,TRBV7-2,-,-,TGTGCCAGCAACCCCTTTGCGGGGGAGACCCAGTACTTC,CASNPFAGETQYF
TRBJ1-6,TRBV19,TRBD1,-,TGTGCCAGTAGCCCGACAGGGGGCGAGTCACCCCTCCACTTT,CASSPTGGESPLHF
TRBJ2-3,TRBV29-1,-,few,TGCAGCGTCGGACGGTCTAGCACAGATACGCAGTATTTT,CSVGRSSTDTQYF
TRBJ2-7,TRBV7-3,-,-,TGTGCCAGCAGCTTAAGTGGGAATAACGAGCAGTACTTC,CASSLSGNNEQYF
TRBJ2-3,TRBV7-8,-,-,TGTGCCAGCAGCTTAGAGGGTCGAGGAGATACGCAGTATTTT,CASSLEGRGDTQYF
TRBJ2-7,TRBV4-1,-,-,TGCGCCAGCAGCCGGGGGGCTAGCCGGGCGTACGAGCAGTACTTC,CASSRGASRAYEQYF
TRBJ1-5,TRBV30,TRBD1,few,TGTGCCTGGACCTCGGGACAGGGGTACAATCAGCCCCAGCATTTT,CAWTSGQGYNQPQHF
TRBJ1-2,TRBV6-6,-,few,TGTGCCAGCAATGGCCGGGGGTTCGATGGCTACACCTTC,CASNGRGFDGYTF
TRBJ1-2,TRBV27,-,once,TGTGCCAGCAGTTTCAGGGGTAACTATGGCTACACCTTC,CASSFRGNYGYTF
TRBJ1-1,TRBV2,TRBD1,-,TGTGCCAGCAGGGGACAGTGGAGAAACACTGAAGCTTTCTTT,CASRGQWRNTEAFF
TRBJ2-5,TRBV10-3,-,-,TGTGCCATCAGTGAGCAGGGACCCGAGACCCAGTACTTC,CAISEQGPETQYF
TRBJ2-1,TRBV19,-,-,TGTGCCAGTAGTATAGGCCTAGTCAGTAGTGAGCAGTTCTTC,CASSIGLVSSEQFF
TRBJ2-3,TRBV7-9,-,few,TGTGCCAGCACCACTGACACAGATACGCAGTATTTT,CASTTDTDTQYF
TRBJ2-3,TRBV29-1,TRBD2,-,TGCAGCGTTGGTATAGCGGGGGCCACAGATACGCAGTATTTT,CSVGIAGATDTQYF
TRBJ2-2,TRBV30,-,few,TGTGCCTGGAGTCCTGGATCCGGGGAGCTGTTTTTT,CAWSPGSGELFF
TRBJ1-6,TRBV30,TRBD1,-,TGTGCCTGGATCAAGGGGGACAGAACGATCGATTCACCCCTCCACTTT,CAWIKGDRTIDSPLHF
TRBJ2-2,TRBV5-6,TRBD1,-,TGTGCCAGCAGCTTGGTACAGGGGACCGGGGAGCTGTTTTTT,CASSLVQGTGELFF
TRBJ1-3,TRBV5-1,-,once,TGCGCCAGCAGCTTGTTCGGCAGAGACTCTGGAAACACCATATATTTT,CASSLFGRDSGNTIYF
TRBJ1-4,TRBV29-1,-,-,TGCAGCGTTGAAAAGCACAGTGATAATGAAAAACTGTTTTTT,CSVEKHSDNEKLFF
TRBJ1-5,TRBV27,-,few,TGTGCCAGCAGTTTAGCACAGCCCGTGGGCAATCAGCCCCAGCATTTT,CASSLAQPVGNQPQHF
TRBJ2-5,TRBV29-1,-,-,TGCAGCGTTGCAGGAGAGACCCAGTACTTC,CSVAGETQYF
TRBJ2-7,TRBV2,TRBD1,-,TGTGCCAGCAAAGGACAGGGACTGCGCGAGCAGTACTTC,CASKGQGLREQYF
TRBJ2-7,TRBV15,-,-,TGTGCCACCAGCCCCACGCTTGGCTCGCCTCAGTACTTC,CATSPTLGSPQYF
TRBJ2-5,TRBV29-1,-,few,TGCAGCGTTGAGGCAGCCTCAAGGGAGACCCAGTACTTC,CSVEAASRETQYF
TRBJ2-3,TRBV30,TRBD2,once,TGTGCCTGGAGCAATAGCGGGGGATTCACAGATACGCAGTATTTT,CAWSNSGGFTDTQYF
TRBJ1-2,TRBV6-1,-,-,TGTGCCAGCAGTCGCAGGGACTATGGCTACACCTTC,CASSRRDYGYTF
TRBJ2-6,TRBV7-6,-,-,TGTGCCAGCAGCTTCCCGGGACGGATTGAGAGCTCTGGGGCCAACGTCCTGACTTTC,CASSFPGRIESSGANVLTF
TRBJ2-7,TRBV29-1,-,-,TGCAGCGTTGAAGATCGGCAGGGAAACGAGCAGTACTTC,CSVEDRQGNEQYF
TRBJ1-5,TRBV30,-,-,TGTGCCTGGAGTAGGTATAGCAATCAGCCCCAGCATTTT,CAWSRYSNQPQHF
TRBJ2-5,TRBV29-1,-,once,TGCAGCGGGGGTGTCGGCCCAGAGACCCAGTACTTC,CSGGVGPETQYF
TRBJ2-1,TRBV4-1,-,-,TGCGCCAGCAGCCAAGTGGAGGGCCCCAAGTACAATGAGCAGTTCTTC,CASSQVEGPKYNEQFF
TRBJ2-5,TRBV5-1,-,-,TGCGCCAGCAGTCGGGGCCTCCAAGAGACCCAGTACTTC,CASSRGLQETQYF
TRBJ1-2,TRBV5-6,-,few,TGTGCCAGCAGGGTAGGAGGTGACTATGGCTACACCTTC,CASRVGGDYGYTF
TRBJ2-3,TRBV29-1,-,few,TGCAGCCCGAGGACCGACACAGATACGCAGTATTTT,CSPRTDTDTQYF
TRBJ1-5,TRBV6-4,-,-,TGTGCCAGCAGTGAGAGGGCCGGTCAGCCCCAGCATTTT,CASSERAGQPQHF
TRBJ2-5,TRBV7-2,-,-,TGTGCCAGCAGCTTCGGCCCCAAAGAGACCCAGTACTTC,CASSFGPKETQYF
TRBJ2-7,TRBV25-1,-,-,TGTGCCAGCAGGGCAGGGAACTACGAGCAGTACTTC,CASRAGNYEQYF
TRBJ2-1,TRBV27,TRBD2,-,TGTGCCAGCAGAGGATTTAGCGGGGCTAACAATGAGCAGTTCTTC,CASRGFSGANNEQFF
TRBJ1-2,TRBV29-1,-,-,TGCAGCTCACGGGACATAGGGGACCTAGGCTACACCTTC,CSSRDIGDLGYTF
TRBJ2-5,TRBV6-5,-,-,TGTGCCAGCAGTTACTCGGGGGTAAAGGGGGAGACCCAGTACTTC,CASSYSGVKGETQYF
TRBJ1-6,TRBV30,-,-,TGTGCCTGGAACCCCGGACAGCCTAAGAGGAATTCACCCCTCCACTTT,CAWNPGQPKRNSPLHF
TRBJ2-3,TRBV7-3,-,-,TGTGCCAGCAGCTTAACGGGGACCACAGATACGCAGTATTTT,CASSLTGTTDTQYF
TRBJ2-7,TRBV29-1,TRBD2,-,TGCAGCGTTGGGACTAGCGGGGGTGCTTACGAGCAGTACTTC,CSVGTSGGAYEQYF
TRBJ2-5,TRBV29-1,TRBD1,few,TGCAGCGTTGAGAAGGGGGCCCAAGAGACCCAGTACTTC,CSVEKGAQETQYF
TRBJ2-5,TRBV7-2,TRBD1,-,TGTGCCAGCAGCCAAAGGACAGGACAAGAGACCCAGTACTTC,CASSQRTGQETQYF
TRBJ2-3,TRBV29-1,TRBD2,-,TGCAGCGTTGAGGGACTAGCGGCAGGCACAGATACGCAGTATTTT,CSVEGLAAGTDTQYF
TRBJ2-7,TRBV20-1,-,once,TGCAGTGCTAGAGCCCTCTACGAGCAGTACTTC,CSARALYEQYF
TRBJ2-2,TRBV29-1,-,-,TGCAGCGTTGCTTACCAGAACACCGGGGAGCTGTTTTTT,CSVAYQNTGELFF
TRBJ1-5,TRBV2,-,once,TGTGCCAGCAGTGCGCCCCCAGGGTTCTATAGCAATCAGCCCCAGCATTTT,CASSAPPGFYSNQPQHF
TRBJ1-6,TRBV25-1,-,-,TGTGCCAGCAGTGGAGCAATTAATTCACCCCTCCACTTT,CASSGAINSPLHF
TRBJ2-1,TRBV29-1,-,-,TGCAGCGTTTCGACCGGGTGGAATGAGCAGTTCTTC,CSVSTGWNEQFF
TRBJ1-2,TRBV29-1,TRBD1,-,TGCAGCGTTGCCGGGACAGGGGCCTCATATGGCTACACCTTC,CSVAGTGASYGYTF
TRBJ1-4,TRBV29-1,-,-,TGCAGCGTTGCAGATAATGAAAAACTGTTTTTT,CSVADNEKLFF